Below are 18 T cell receptor beta chains sequenced from a single sample in a study of cytomegalovirus exposure and HLA in healthy donors. Primers included in the PCR were 60 Vbeta and 13 Jbeta primers. Libraries were prepared by immunoSEQ multiplex PCR; TCRdb keeps only in-frame clonotypes and omits some of them. The sample table includes 110,000 to 150,000 clones. Sample: PBMCs. These receptors originate from a male donor in good health and CMV-seronegative.

The genes are TRBV18 and TRBJ2-7; 7 bases agree with TRBD2. The J segment lost 2 bases and the V segment lost 3 bases, leaving 4 bases of the junction unmatched. The CDR3 has 14 amino acids. From germline, CDR1 is KGHSH and CDR2 LQKENI. This chain's CDR3 is CASSPRGDPYEQYF. DNA of the CDR3: TGTGCCAGCTCACCCCGGGGGGATCCCTACGAGCAGTACTTC. The variable domain in full, with the rest retrieved from reference TRBV18 and TRBJ2-7, is NAGVMQNPRHLVRRRGQEARLRCSPMKGHSHVYWYRQLPEEGLKFMVYLQKENIIDESGMPKERFSAEFPKEGPSILRIQQVVRGDSAAYFCASSPRGDPYEQYFGPGTRLTVT.

This chain uses TRBV18 with TRBJ1-1, with 8 bases aligning to TRBD1. The CDR3 consists of 16 residues. The germline V gene has CDR1 KGHSH and CDR2 LQKENI. V was clipped by 8 bases and J by 0 bases; unmatched bases: 11. The CDR3 DNA reads as TGTGCCAGCGCAACTACTGGACAGGGACTGAACACTGAAGCTTTCTTT. This encodes CASATTGQGLNTEAFF.

V gene TRBV7-9 combines with J gene TRBJ1-2, with D tentatively TRBD1 (5 bases). Trimming removed 7 bases at V and 4 bases at J, with 13 bases between. The CDR3 contains 13 residues. The V gene's germline CDR1 is SEHNR and CDR2 FQNEAQ (reference sequence). The chain's CDR3 is CASILDSTYGYTF. The DNA for the CDR3 is TGTGCCAGCATTCTAGACAGTACCTATGGCTACACCTTC.

The chain employs TRBV18 and TRBJ1-2; D unclear. Trimming left V 2 bases short and J 4 bases short, with 8 bases between. CDR1 is KGHSH and CDR2 is LQKENI in the germline V gene. There are 13 residues in the CDR3. The CDR3 coding sequence is TGTGCCAGCTCACCAGACTCGGTCTATGGCTACACCTTC. The encoded protein is CASSPDSVYGYTF. The complete variable domain, with remaining parts taken from reference TRBV18 and TRBJ1-2, reads NAGVMQNPRHLVRRRGQEARLRCSPMKGHSHVYWYRQLPEEGLKFMVYLQKENIIDESGMPKERFSAEFPKEGPSILRIQQVVRGDSAAYFCASSPDSVYGYTFGSGTRLTVV.

On this clone: Other DNA sequences from this sample encode an identical CDR3 as well. This chain links TRBV4-2 with TRBJ2-1, with 12 bases that match TRBD2. With 4 bases clipped from V and 4 bases from J, the junction kept 2 bases outside the gene matches. The germline V gene has CDR1 LGHNA and CDR2 YNFKEQ. There are 15 residues in the CDR3. CDR3 coding DNA: TGTGCCAGCAGCCCGGGACTAGCGGGTTACAATGAGCAGTTCTTC. This gives the protein CASSPGLAGYNEQFF.

As DNA, the CDR3 is TGCGCCAGCAGCATAGGGACAATTGATAGCTCCTACGAGCAGTACTTC. Protein sequence: CASSIGTIDSSYEQYF. This sequence joins TRBV5-1 and TRBJ2-7; possibly TRBD1 for D (6 bases). The length of the CDR3 is 16 residues. The germline V gene encodes CDR1 SGHRS and CDR2 YFSETQ. V lost 4 bases and J 0 bases, leaving 17 bases between the germline ends.

This chain connects TRBV19 to TRBJ2-7; 8 bases map to TRBD1. CDR1 is LNHDA and CDR2 is SQIVND in the germline V gene (reference sequence). With 5 bases clipped from V and 2 bases from J, the junction kept 8 bases outside the gene matches. The CDR3 sequence is 15 residues long. The CDR3 region is CASSSRQGSTYEQYF. The CDR3 coding sequence is TGTGCCAGTAGTTCCCGACAGGGGTCAACCTACGAGCAGTACTTC. Complete variable domain (other parts from reference TRBV19 and TRBJ2-7): DGGITQSPKYLFRKEGQNVTLSCEQNLNHDAMYWYRQDPGQGLRLIYYSQIVNDFQKGDIAEGYSVSREKKESFPLTVTSAQKNPTAFYLCASSSRQGSTYEQYFGPGTRLTVT.

Concerning this clone: Other DNA sequences in the sample encode the same CDR3. The chain's CDR3 is CASSIAVNTEAFF. As DNA, the CDR3 is TGTGCCAGTAGTATAGCGGTGAACACTGAAGCTTTCTTT. The rearrangement joins TRBV19 to TRBJ1-1; D gene unclear. Looked up from germline, CDR1 is LNHDA and CDR2 is SQIVND (reference sequence). The CDR3 runs 13 residues. The V gene lost 1 base and the J gene lost 0 bases, with 3 bases spanning the gap.

In nucleotides, the CDR3 is TGCAGCGTCGGGACTAGCGGAGACTACGAGCAGTACTTC. It is translated as CSVGTSGDYEQYF. V usage is TRBV29-1 and J usage is TRBJ2-7, with TRBD2 identical over 11 bases. Germline CDR1 SQVTM, CDR2 ANQGSEA. The CDR3 length is 13 residues. V shed 6 bases, J shed 3 bases, and the junction held 4 bases outside the gene matches.

The chain carries TRBV5-6 and TRBJ1-5, with TRBD1 as a possible D gene (6 bases). Per germline, CDR1 SGHDT and CDR2 YYEEEE. The CDR3 length is 15 residues. Trimming took off 0 bases at V and 4 bases at J, with 11 bases between the two ends. The CDR3 here is CASSLGQGMNQPQHF. CDR3 bases: TGTGCCAGCAGCTTGGGGCAGGGGATGAATCAGCCCCAGCATTTT.

The chain employs TRBV2 and TRBJ2-1; 15 positions agree with TRBD2. This CDR3 contains 15 residues. Germline-derived CDR1 and CDR2 are SNHLY and FYNNEI. V was pared by 7 bases and J by 7 bases, with 5 bases of the junction left unmatched. The CDR3 DNA sequence: TGTGCCAGCACCTCCGGGACTAGCGGGAGGAATGAGCAGTTCTTC. Protein: CASTSGTSGRNEQFF.

Details on this clone: Germline and junction disagree at one end, which may indicate a read error. J is TRBJ1-1 and V is TRBV29-1, with 9 bases matching TRBD1. Germline V lookup: CDR1 SQVTM, CDR2 ANQGSEA. This CDR3 has 14 residues. This CDR3 is CSVEGRQGGTEAFF. The CDR3 DNA reads as TGCAGCGTCGAAGGTAGACAGGGGGGAACTGAAGCTTTCTTT.

The CDR3, as DNA: TGTGCCAGCAGCTACTCCGGGACTAGCAGAGAGACCCAGTACTTC. Amino acids: CASSYSGTSRETQYF. The chain recombines TRBV7-9 with TRBJ2-5; the match to TRBD2 covers 9 bases. V lost 4 bases to trimming and J lost 4 bases; unmatched junction nucleotides: 7. There are 15 residues in the CDR3. In germline, CDR1 is SEHNR, CDR2 FQNEAQ (reference sequence).

The CDR3 DNA reads as TGCGCCAGCAGCCAAGCCCTAGCGGGAGGGCAATACGAGCAGTACTTC. Translation gives CASSQALAGGQYEQYF. V gene TRBV4-1 combines with J gene TRBJ2-7, with 12 positions matching TRBD2. The CDR3 totals 16 residues. CDR1 and CDR2 from the germline V gene are MGHRA and YSYEKL. The ends lost 1 base at V and 4 bases at J; junction bases unmatched: 5.

J is TRBJ2-5 and V is TRBV29-1; D gene uncertain. V dropped 5 bases and J dropped 3 bases, with 10 bases sitting between them. This CDR3 region has 12 residues. Germline-derived CDR1 and CDR2 are SQVTM and ANQGSEA. The CDR3 reads CSVPTREETQYF. The CDR3 bases are TGCAGCGTTCCTACACGGGAAGAGACCCAGTACTTC. The full variable domain, rest sourced from reference TRBV29-1 and TRBJ2-5, is SAVISQKPSRDICQRGTSLTIQCQVDSQVTMMFWYRQQPGQSLTLIATANQGSEATYESGFVIDKFPISRPNLTFSTLTVSNMSPEDSSIYLCSVPTREETQYFGPGTRLLVL.

The rearrangement uses TRBV6-5 and TRBJ1-5, with 8 bases lining up with TRBD1. This CDR3 is built from 15 residues. J was trimmed by 0 bases and V by 6 bases; bases with no gene match: 4. CDR1 is MNHEY and CDR2 is SVGAGI in the germline V gene. The chain's CDR3 is CASRTDRVSNQPQHF. The CDR3 DNA follows: TGTGCCAGCAGGACGGACAGGGTTAGCAATCAGCCCCAGCATTTT.

The genes are TRBV5-3 and TRBJ2-1, with D possibly TRBD1 on 8 matching bases. TRBV5-3 belongs to the ORF category, with a function that is uncertain. Trimming pared 4 bases from V and 0 bases from J, leaving 32 bases between. The CDR3 extends over 22 amino acids. The CDR3 bases are TGTGCCAGAAGCAGTCCGGGACAGGTCCTAGCGGCTGTTATTTGCTCCTACAATGAGCAGTTCTTC. Translating gives CARSSPGQVLAAVICSYNEQFF.

The gene calls are TRBV6-5 and TRBJ1-1, with D perhaps TRBD1 (5 bases). This CDR3 contains 13 residues. Deletions cut 2 bases from V and 8 bases from J, with 12 bases between. The germline V gene has CDR1 MNHEY and CDR2 SVGAGI. Written as DNA, the CDR3 is TGTGCCAGCAGTTACGTCACAGGCCGCGAAGCTTTCTTT. Amino acid sequence: CASSYVTGREAFF.